These 32 T cell receptor beta chains were all obtained from the same sample, sequenced in a study of blood T cell repertoires in COVID-19. The protocol was immunoSEQ multiplex PCR, while the TCRdb copy is restricted to in-frame clones and leaves out a portion. In the table there are some 290,000 clones, roughly 87% of which are singletons. The sample was peripheral blood. Receptors were obtained from a woman in her forties or fifties who had recovered from COVID-19.

The V and J genes are TRBV18 and TRBJ2-1; 13 bases line up with TRBD2. After removal of 2 bases from V and 5 bases from J, the junction contained 6 bases not matched to a gene. From germline, CDR1 is KGHSH and CDR2 LQKENI. This CDR3 contains 17 residues. Here the CDR3 DNA reads TGTGCCAGCTCACCATTCCCGGGGACTAGCGGGAACAATGAGCAGTTCTTC. Residues: CASSPFPGTSGNNEQFF.

The chain employs TRBV20-1 and TRBJ1-5; the D gene is possibly TRBD1 (5 bases). CDR1 is DFQATT, CDR2 SNEGSKA, per germline (reference sequence). Trimming left V 3 bases short and J 2 bases short, with 14 bases between. The CDR3 consists of 15 residues. The CDR3, as DNA: TGCAGTGCTAGTTTTCAGGGTTTGGGCAATCAGCCCCAGCATTTT. Its protein product is CSASFQGLGNQPQHF.

V gene TRBV2 combines with J gene TRBJ1-3; no reliable D call. This CDR3 region has 12 residues. Trimming left V 5 bases short and J 4 bases short, with 6 bases between. CDR1 SNHLY and CDR2 FYNNEI come from the germline V gene. CDR3 DNA sequence: TGTGCCAGCAGTTTACAGGGAAACACCATATATTTT. Translating gives CASSLQGNTIYF. Together with reference TRBV2 and TRBJ1-3, the CDR3 gives the full variable domain: EPEVTQTPSHQVTQMGQEVILRCVPISNHLYFYWYRQILGQKVEFLVSFYNNEISEKSEIFDDQFSVERPDGSNFTLKIRSTKLEDSAMYFCASSLQGNTIYFGEGSWLTVV.

V gene TRBV19 combines with J gene TRBJ1-3; 7 nucleotides align to TRBD1. CDR3 length equals 15 residues. Trimming at V came to 3 bases and at J to 4 bases, leaving 6 bases not matched to a gene. From germline, CDR1 is LNHDA and CDR2 SQIVND (reference sequence). CDR3 in amino acids: CASSMKRGLGNTIYF. Written as DNA, the CDR3 is TGTGCCAGTAGTATGAAAAGGGGGCTCGGAAACACCATATATTTT.

The gene calls are TRBV30 and TRBJ2-7; 9 positions agree with TRBD1. The CDR3 loop spans 12 amino acids. Germline trimming cut 5 bases from V and 6 bases from J; bases unmatched to any gene: 5. Germline-derived CDR1 and CDR2 are GTSNPN and SVGIG (reference sequence). In DNA, the CDR3 is TGTGCCTGGGGGACAGGGTTTGGCGAGCAGTACTTC. This gives the protein CAWGTGFGEQYF.

This chain links TRBV20-1 with TRBJ1-6; 10 nucleotides align to TRBD1. Germline assignment: CDR1 DFQATT and CDR2 SNEGSKA (reference sequence). V lost 3 bases to trimming and J lost 8 bases; unmatched junction nucleotides: 1. The length of the CDR3 is 13 residues. In DNA form, the CDR3 reads TGCAGTGCTAGTGGGACAGGGGATTCACCCCTCCACTTT. Residues: CSASGTGDSPLHF.

The rearrangement joins TRBV18 to TRBJ2-2, with D possibly matching TRBD1 (5 bases). From germline, CDR1 is KGHSH and CDR2 LQKENI. The V and J ends lost 1 base and 0 bases respectively, with 9 bases between them. This CDR3 contains 16 residues. The CDR3 DNA reads as TGTGCCAGCTCACCACTTCCAGGGCCGAACACCGGGGAGCTGTTTTTT. It translates to CASSPLPGPNTGELFF. Full variable domain (outside the CDR3, taken from reference TRBV18 and TRBJ2-2): NAGVMQNPRHLVRRRGQEARLRCSPMKGHSHVYWYRQLPEEGLKFMVYLQKENIIDESGMPKERFSAEFPKEGPSILRIQQVVRGDSAAYFCASSPLPGPNTGELFFGEGSRLTVL.

This chain joins TRBV7-2 and TRBJ2-2; possibly TRBD2 for D (6 bases). Trimming took 4 bases from V and 5 from J, leaving 17 bases between them. CDR1 is SGHTA, CDR2 FQGNSA, per germline. The CDR3 runs to 16 residues. DNA of the CDR3: TGTGCCAGCAGCTCCCCCCTCGGCAGCGGGACCGGGGAGCTGTTTTTT. The encoded protein is CASSSPLGSGTGELFF.

The J gene is TRBJ2-4, the V gene TRBV9, with D tentatively TRBD1 (5 bases). The CDR3 sequence is 17 residues long. Germline CDR1 reads SGDLS; CDR2 reads YYNGEE. With 0 bases removed from V and 2 bases from J, the gap between germline ends came to 15 bases. The DNA of the CDR3 is TGTGCCAGCAGCGTAGGGCCGTTGGGGCGATCCAAAAACATTCAGTACTTC. Encoded protein: CASSVGPLGRSKNIQYF.

The CDR3 coding sequence is TGTGCCAGCAGCCCCCGAGAGGCCGGTGGAAACACCATATATTTT. Translation: CASSPREAGGNTIYF. The J gene is TRBJ1-3, the V gene TRBV5-4; no firm D call. V lost 4 bases, J lost 3 bases, and 14 bases lay in between. This CDR3 comprises 15 residues. From germline, CDR1 is SGHNT and CDR2 YYREEE (reference sequence). Full variable domain (missing parts from reference TRBV5-4 and TRBJ1-3): ETGVTQSPTHLIKTRGQQVTLRCSSQSGHNTVSWYQQALGQGPQFIFQYYREEENGRGNFPPRFSGLQFPNYSSELNVNALELDDSALYLCASSPREAGGNTIYFGEGSWLTVV.

The chain couples TRBV7-9 to TRBJ1-3, with 12 positions matching TRBD1. Germline lookup yields CDR1 SEHNR and CDR2 FQNEAQ (reference sequence). The V and J ends lost 4 bases and 1 base, in that order; junction bases with no gene match: 8. CDR3 length: 18 amino acids. In DNA, the CDR3 is TGTGCCAGCAGCTCCCTACCGGGACAGGGGGCATCTGGAAACACCATATATTTT. Its protein product is CASSSLPGQGASGNTIYF.

CDR3 region: CSVESPDREFSNQPQHF. CDR3 nucleotide sequence: TGCAGCGTCGAAAGTCCGGACAGGGAGTTTAGCAATCAGCCCCAGCATTTT. The rearrangement uses TRBV29-1 and TRBJ1-5, with TRBD1 matching over 8 bases. The germline gives CDR1 SQVTM, CDR2 ANQGSEA. Trimming removed 6 bases from V and 0 bases from J; junction bases left unmatched: 13. This CDR3 is 17 amino acids long.

V usage is TRBV10-3 and J usage is TRBJ2-7, with TRBD2 matching 7 bases. This CDR3 is built from 15 residues. Germline values: CDR1 ENHRY, CDR2 SYGVKD. J lost 2 bases, V lost 1 base, and 5 bases had no gene match. The CDR3 DNA sequence: TGTGCCATCAGTGAGTGGGGGGGGATAGCCTACGAGCAGTACTTC. Its protein is CAISEWGGIAYEQYF.

This sequence joins TRBV3-1 (or the pseudogene TRBV3-2) and TRBJ1-1; TRBD1 might be the D (5 bases). With 3 bases removed from V and 3 bases from J, the gap between germline ends came to 11 bases. Germline V gives CDR1 LGHDT, CDR2 YNNKEL (reference sequence). The CDR3 runs 14 residues. CDR3 in amino acids: CASSHSGPDTEAFF. CDR3 bases: TGTGCCAGCAGCCATTCAGGGCCCGACACTGAAGCTTTCTTT.

This chain joins TRBV29-1 and TRBJ1-2; D unresolved. Trimming pared 2 bases from V and 8 bases from J, leaving 12 bases between. The CDR3 loop spans 12 amino acids. The germline V gene encodes CDR1 SQVTM and CDR2 ANQGSEA. CDR3 coding DNA: TGCAGCGTTGAATACGGGGTACAAGGCTACACCTTC. Translated: CSVEYGVQGYTF.

This sequence joins TRBV5-4 and TRBJ2-5, with D perhaps TRBD2 (5 bases). The V and J ends lost 2 bases and 2 bases respectively, with 10 bases between them. The CDR3 spans 14 residues. Germline V gives CDR1 SGHNT, CDR2 YYREEE (reference sequence). The CDR3 loop is CASSFNGVQETQYF. The DNA of the CDR3 is TGTGCCAGCAGCTTTAACGGGGTACAAGAGACCCAGTACTTC.

This clone was detected a few times. The chain employs TRBV27 and TRBJ2-7, with D maybe TRBD1 (6 bases). V was shortened by 9 bases and J by 1 base, with 10 bases between the two germline ends. Germline CDR1 reads MNHEY; CDR2 reads SMNVEV (reference sequence). The CDR3 covers 12 residues. As DNA, the CDR3 is TGTGCCAGTTACGGACAGTCCTACGAGCAGTACTTC. The encoded protein is CASYGQSYEQYF.

This clone has more than one count but fewer than ten. The rearrangement links TRBV7-2 to TRBJ2-3; D is ambiguous. The CDR3 is 15 residues long. Germline CDR1 and CDR2: SGHTA and FQGNSA. Trimming left V 6 bases short and J 2 bases short, with 15 bases between. This CDR3 reads CASSRSPGFTDTQYF. The CDR3 bases are TGTGCCAGCAGTCGTAGTCCAGGATTCACAGATACGCAGTATTTT.

The chain uses TRBV5-1 and TRBJ1-4; 7 positions agree with TRBD1. This CDR3 has 14 residues. Trimming took 3 bases from V and 6 from J; bases not matched to a gene: 5. CDR1 is SGHRS, CDR2 YFSETQ, per germline. The CDR3 loop reads CASSSGGTDEKLFF. The CDR3 DNA follows: TGCGCCAGCAGCTCAGGGGGGACAGATGAAAAACTGTTTTTT.

This chain uses TRBV11-2 with TRBJ2-4; 7 bases match TRBD1. CDR3 length equals 15 residues. The junction had 5 bases not matched to a gene; V was cut back by 3 bases and J by 3 bases. The germline CDR1 and CDR2 sequences are SGHAT and FQNNGV. CDR3 amino acids: CASSFNRGLKNIQYF. The CDR3 nucleotides are TGTGCCAGCAGCTTTAACAGGGGCCTCAAAAACATTCAGTACTTC.

J is TRBJ2-3 and V is TRBV19, with TRBD2 identical over 8 bases. The trim removed 3 bases at V and 1 base at J, leaving 15 bases unmatched. The CDR3 loop spans 19 amino acids. Germline V gene sequence: CDR1 LNHDA, CDR2 SQIVND (reference sequence). The CDR3 sequence is CASSMGGTRRLLGTDTQYF. The CDR3, as DNA: TGTGCCAGTAGTATGGGCGGGACTAGACGTTTGTTGGGCACAGATACGCAGTATTTT.

The rearrangement links TRBV7-9 to TRBJ1-1, with 11 bases fitting TRBD1. This CDR3 comprises 12 residues. The germline V gene encodes CDR1 SEHNR and CDR2 FQNEAQ (reference sequence). J gave up 10 bases and V 5 bases, and 3 bases lay outside the gene matches. CDR3: CASSPGTGGAFF. Here the CDR3 DNA reads TGTGCCAGCAGCCCCGGGACAGGGGGAGCTTTCTTT.

The J gene is TRBJ1-3, the V gene TRBV15; 12 nucleotides match TRBD1. Germline loops: CDR1 LNHNV, CDR2 YYDKDF (reference sequence). With 5 bases clipped from V and 5 bases from J, the junction kept 1 base outside the gene matches. This CDR3 is built from 14 residues. The CDR3 DNA follows: TGTGCCACCAGCCGGGACAGGGGGCGAAACACCATATATTTT. Its translation: CATSRDRGRNTIYF.

V usage is TRBV13 and J usage is TRBJ1-1; TRBD1 is a possible D gene (5 bases). V lost 3 bases to trimming and J lost 7 bases, with 9 bases between them. There are 12 residues in the CDR3. Germline-derived CDR1 and CDR2 are PRHDT and FYEKMQ (reference sequence). The CDR3, as DNA: TGTGCCAGCAGCTTTAGTAGGGGTGAAGCTTTCTTT. Translating gives CASSFSRGEAFF.

V usage is TRBV5-1 and J usage is TRBJ1-2; 9 nucleotides line up with TRBD1. V lost 0 bases, J lost 6 bases, and 6 bases stayed unmatched. Germline CDR1 and CDR2: SGHRS and YFSETQ. The CDR3 loop spans 15 amino acids. CDR3 nucleotides: TGCGCCAGCAGCTTGGTAGGGGACAGGGTTAATGGCTACACCTTC. Translation gives CASSLVGDRVNGYTF. Complete variable domain (other parts from reference TRBV5-1 and TRBJ1-2): KAGVTQTPRYLIKTRGQQVTLSCSPISGHRSVSWYQQTPGQGLQFLFEYFSETQRNKGNFPGRFSGRQFSNSRSEMNVSTLELGDSALYLCASSLVGDRVNGYTFGSGTRLTVV.

The chain couples TRBV7-2 to TRBJ2-5; D is ambiguous. Germline lookup yields CDR1 SGHTA and CDR2 FQGNSA. V was clipped by 0 bases and J by 4 bases, with 12 bases between them. CDR3 size: 15 residues. DNA of the CDR3: TGTGCCAGCAGCTTAGCGCTTGGCAGAAGAGAGACCCAGTACTTC. Protein sequence: CASSLALGRRETQYF.

The chain couples TRBV19 to TRBJ2-4, with TRBD1 as a possible D gene (5 bases). CDR3 length: 14 amino acids. Trimming cost V 3 bases and J 2 bases, with 8 bases left between them. Germline loops: CDR1 LNHDA, CDR2 SQIVND (reference sequence). The CDR3 region has the DNA TGTGCCAGTAGTATGGGGCCTCCCAAAAACATTCAGTACTTC. This encodes CASSMGPPKNIQYF.

The chain carries TRBV11-1 and TRBJ1-2; maybe TRBD1 (6 bases). The CDR3 contains 15 residues. V was trimmed by 5 bases and J by 0 bases, leaving 13 bases between them. The germline CDR1 and CDR2 sequences are SGHAT and FQDESV (reference sequence). The CDR3 loop is CASSPTGTPNYGYTF. Written as DNA, the CDR3 is TGTGCCAGCAGCCCGACAGGTACCCCTAACTATGGCTACACCTTC.

This chain uses TRBV6-5 with TRBJ1-2; 8 bases are a match to TRBD1. Germline V lookup: CDR1 MNHEY, CDR2 SVGAGI. Unmatched junction bases numbered 14, after V lost 7 bases and J lost 7 bases. This CDR3 is built from 15 residues. Written as DNA, the CDR3 is TGTGCCAGCAAGGGACAGGTTGGTTTCCAAGGTGGCTACACCTTC. Translation: CASKGQVGFQGGYTF.

This chain links TRBV24-1 with TRBJ2-7, with a weak D call TRBD2 (6 bases). Germline V gives CDR1 KGHDR, CDR2 SFDVKD. Trimming removed 2 bases from V and 6 bases from J, with 10 bases in between. The CDR3 totals 13 residues. The CDR3 sequence: CATSDSASAEQYF. The CDR3 DNA sequence: TGTGCCACCAGTGATTCGGCTAGCGCCGAGCAGTACTTC.

The chain carries TRBV12-3 or TRBV12-4 and TRBJ1-1; no reliable D call. CDR3 length: 13 residues. Trimming removed 2 bases from V and 1 base from J, with 5 bases in between. The CDR3 is CASSLKQNTEAFF. The CDR3 bases are TGTGCCAGCAGTTTAAAACAGAACACTGAAGCTTTCTTT.

The chain has TRBV7-2 and TRBJ1-4; D not resolved. Germline V gene lookup returns CDR1 SGHTA and CDR2 FQGNSA. V was pared by 2 bases and J by 3 bases, with 22 bases between. The CDR3 length is 19 residues. In DNA form, the CDR3 reads TGTGCCAGCAGCTTACGCGGGGTCGATGGAGGCACGCCTAATGAAAAACTGTTTTTT. The encoded protein is CASSLRGVDGGTPNEKLFF.